A single sample gave rise to the 7 T cell receptor beta chains below, sequenced in a study of T cells in tuberculosis. The time point: new active TB diagnosis, blood taken before or within 7 days of starting treatment. Produced via immunoSEQ multiplex PCR; TCRdb's table is partial and in-frame only. The profile covers roughly 30,000 clones, with 86% appearing a single time and about 5% taken by the ten largest. The specimen comprised PBMCs, sampled at tuberculosis diagnosis. The receptor set was obtained from an adult with tuberculosis.

This rearrangement joins TRBV18 to TRBJ2-1; D gene unclear. V lost 3 bases and J 8 bases, leaving 8 bases between the germline ends. The CDR3 has 12 residues. Germline CDR1 and CDR2: KGHSH and LQKENI. The CDR3 bases are TGTGCCAGCTCACCCCAGCGTGATGAGCAGTTCTTC. This encodes CASSPQRDEQFF.

V and J are TRBV18 and TRBJ2-3; no firm D call. Between the trimmed V and J ends, which lost 6 bases and 4 bases, there was a span of 17 bases. Germline CDR1 KGHSH, CDR2 LQKENI. The CDR3 covers 15 residues. The chain's CDR3 is CASSPSGSAADTQYF. The CDR3 bases are TGTGCCAGCTCCCCCTCGGGTAGTGCGGCAGATACGCAGTATTTT.

The chain carries TRBV7-2 and TRBJ1-5; 7 nucleotides align to TRBD1. The ends lost 2 bases at V and 3 bases at J; junction bases unmatched: 4. Germline V gives CDR1 SGHTA, CDR2 FQGNSA. The CDR3 extends over 15 amino acids. CDR3 nucleotide sequence: TGTGCCAGCAGCTTAATCGGACAGGTCAATCAGCCCCAGCATTTT. Translated: CASSLIGQVNQPQHF.

This sequence joins TRBV11-2 and TRBJ2-1; 8 bases are shared with TRBD1. This CDR3 has 16 amino acids. Per the germline V gene, CDR1 is SGHAT and CDR2 is FQNNGV. V was clipped by 4 bases and J by 9 bases; unmatched bases: 14. This CDR3 is CASSSRSQTGGGEQFF. CDR3 coding DNA: TGTGCCAGCAGCTCCCGCTCCCAAACAGGGGGTGGTGAGCAGTTCTTC.

The chain has TRBV30 and TRBJ1-5; D possibly corresponds to TRBD1 (6 bases). CDR1 is GTSNPN, CDR2 SVGIG, per germline (reference sequence). The CDR3 covers 15 residues. V shed 1 base and J shed 0 bases, with 10 bases lying between them. Here the CDR3 reads CAWSGGGPSNQPQHF. The CDR3 bases are TGTGCCTGGAGTGGTGGGGGCCCTAGCAATCAGCCCCAGCATTTT.

The chain links TRBV6-1 to TRBJ1-4; D perhaps matches TRBD1 (6 bases). In germline, CDR1 is MNHNS, CDR2 SASEGT. The V gene lost 5 bases and the J gene lost 4 bases, with 11 bases spanning the gap. The length of the CDR3 is 14 residues. CDR3 loop: CASSRTVDNEKLFF. Here the CDR3 DNA reads TGTGCCAGCAGTAGGACAGTAGATAATGAAAAACTGTTTTTT.

V is TRBV7-8 and J is TRBJ2-5; D is unclear. The CDR3 has 13 residues. V lost 5 bases and J lost 1, with 8 bases in between. Germline V CDR1 and CDR2: SGHVS, FQNEAQ. The CDR3 reads CASSPGTQETQYF. CDR3 coding DNA: TGTGCCAGCAGCCCGGGTACCCAAGAGACCCAGTACTTC.